The 30 T cell receptor beta chains reported below all come from one sample, sequenced in a study of T-cell memory formation after mild COVID-19. Using its own MiXCR run on the 5' RACE reads, TCRdb lists one record per CDR3 protein. The data show 300,000 or so distinct CDR3 sequences, 16% seen once. The sequenced material came from PBMCs or a T cell subset sorted from them (not recorded which). Receptor source: a man aged 18 to 30 who had mild COVID-19 (a few samples of this study predate the infection). Cell type and time point are not known.

The V call is TRBV28, the J call TRBJ1-2; a weak D match, TRBD1 (5 bases). Looked up from germline, CDR1 is MDHEN and CDR2 is SYDVKM. The V and J ends lost 5 bases and 2 bases respectively, with 15 bases between them. The CDR3 has 15 amino acids. The CDR3 loop reads CASSPLPQGNYGYTF. The CDR3 DNA reads as TGTGCCAGCAGTCCCCTCCCGCAGGGCAACTATGGCTACACCTTC.

The V and J genes are TRBV12-3 or TRBV12-4 and TRBJ1-2; tentatively, D is TRBD1 (5 bases). Deletions cut 6 bases from V and 7 bases from J, with 12 bases between. The CDR3 consists of 12 residues. This CDR3 reads CASSSDRGGYTF. For the CDR3, the DNA is TGTGCCAGCAGCTCCGATAGGGGTGGCTACACCTTC.

This clonotype was counted only a few times. CDR3 DNA: TGTGCCAGCACCAGACCCTCATACAATGAGCAGTTCTTC. The encoded protein is CASTRPSYNEQFF. The rearrangement joins TRBV7-9 to TRBJ2-1; no definite D call. V was cut by 7 bases and J by 4 bases, with 11 bases left in between. This CDR3 has 13 amino acids. The V gene's germline CDR1 is SEHNR and CDR2 FQNEAQ (reference sequence).

As DNA, the CDR3 is TGTGCCAGCAGCGGGGAAACAGGGGATGGTGAAAAACTGTTTTTT. As protein: CASSGETGDGEKLFF. The chain carries TRBV5-6 and TRBJ1-4, with 7 positions matching TRBD1. The CDR3 covers 15 residues. Germline loops: CDR1 SGHDT, CDR2 YYEEEE. The trim removed 4 bases at V and 7 bases at J, leaving 10 bases unmatched. The variable domain in full, completed from reference TRBV5-6 and TRBJ1-4, reads DAGVTQSPTHLIKTRGQQVTLRCSPKSGHDTVSWYQQALGQGPQFIFQYYEEEERQRGNFPDRFSGHQFPNYSSELNVNALLLGDSALYLCASSGETGDGEKLFFGSGTQLSVL.

There are a few counts of this clonotype. The rearrangement uses TRBV2 and TRBJ2-1; D may be TRBD1 (10 bases). Germline CDR1 is SNHLY and CDR2 is FYNNEI. The V and J ends lost 5 bases and 11 bases respectively, with 25 bases between them. The CDR3 contains 16 residues. CDR3 DNA sequence: TGTGCCAGCAGTCGGGACAGGGGAGGCGCGGGAGGGAAGCAGTTCTTC. Its protein product is CASSRDRGGAGGKQFF.

The V call is TRBV9, the J call TRBJ2-7; the match to TRBD1 covers 7 bases. Germline CDR1 SGDLS, CDR2 YYNGEE. The trim removed 2 bases at V and 3 bases at J, leaving 11 bases unmatched. This CDR3 has 16 residues. The CDR3 reads CASSVSPGQSHYEQYF. The CDR3 nucleotides read TGTGCCAGCAGCGTCTCCCCGGGACAGAGCCACTACGAGCAGTACTTC.

The V and J genes are TRBV20-1 and TRBJ2-1; 13 bases are shared with TRBD2. The germline CDR1 and CDR2 sequences are DFQATT and SNEGSKA (reference sequence). V shed 3 bases and J 8 bases; nucleotides not matched to a gene: 10. The CDR3 contains 16 residues. This CDR3 is CSASHPGTSGVYEQFF. DNA for the CDR3: TGCAGTGCTAGCCACCCCGGGACTAGCGGGGTATATGAGCAGTTCTTC.

Ten or more counts support this clonotype. This sequence joins TRBV20-1 and TRBJ2-1; TRBD2 matches at 10 bases. Germline CDR1 reads DFQATT; CDR2 reads SNEGSKA (reference sequence). The CDR3 is 13 amino acids. V shed 6 bases, J shed 6 bases, and the junction held 5 bases outside the gene matches. Written as DNA, the CDR3 is TGCAGTGCAACCGGGACTAGCGTCAATGAGCAGTTCTTC. Its translation: CSATGTSVNEQFF.

The rearrangement links TRBV6-5 to TRBJ2-5, with D possibly matching TRBD1 (5 bases). The V end lost 2 bases, the J end lost 4 bases, and 14 bases lay between the germline ends. CDR1 MNHEY and CDR2 SVGAGI come from the germline V gene. The CDR3 has 15 residues. The CDR3 here is CASSYGRVGAETQYF. The CDR3 DNA sequence: TGTGCCAGCAGTTACGGCAGGGTAGGGGCAGAGACCCAGTACTTC.

The genes are TRBV12-5 and TRBJ2-7, with TRBD1 as a possible D gene (5 bases). Germline V gene lookup returns CDR1 LGHNT and CDR2 FRNRAP. Trimming left V 3 bases short and J 2 bases short, with 8 bases between. The CDR3 has 13 amino acids. The CDR3 loop reads CASGFDRPYEQYF. The CDR3 nucleotides are TGTGCTAGTGGTTTTGACAGACCCTACGAGCAGTACTTC.

This clonotype came up a few times. This chain joins TRBV7-9 and TRBJ2-1; 10 positions agree with TRBD2. The germline CDR1 and CDR2 sequences are SEHNR and FQNEAQ (reference sequence). The V gene end was trimmed by 1 base and the J gene end by 7 bases; junction bases not matched to a gene: 13. This CDR3 has 18 amino acids. CDR3 DNA: TGTGCCAGCAGCTTAGGACTTGCGGCTAGCGGGGGCCCAAATGAGCAGTTCTTC. It is translated as CASSLGLAASGGPNEQFF.

The genes are TRBV2 and TRBJ2-7; D uncertain. The CDR3 length is 11 residues. The ends were cut back, 8 bases at V and 2 bases at J, with 7 bases in the middle. Per germline, CDR1 SNHLY and CDR2 FYNNEI. DNA of the CDR3: TGTGCCAGCCGTCTGGCCTACGAGCAGTACGTC. Translating gives CASRLAYEQYV.

This clonotype was detected a few times. The gene calls are TRBV6-5 and TRBJ2-7, with TRBD1 as a possible D gene (5 bases). The CDR3 consists of 14 residues. The V end lost 6 bases, the J end lost 4 bases, and 16 bases lay between the germline ends. Germline values: CDR1 MNHEY, CDR2 SVGAGI. CDR3 sequence reads: CASRRQHLSYEQYF. Here the CDR3 DNA reads TGTGCCAGCAGGAGACAGCACCTCTCGTACGAGCAGTACTTC.

The table lists this clonotype with a few counts. V usage is TRBV7-8 and J usage is TRBJ2-6; no definite D call. This CDR3 region has 16 residues. CDR1 and CDR2 from the germline V gene are SGHVS and FQNEAQ. With 5 bases removed from V and 3 bases from J, the gap between germline ends came to 14 bases. The CDR3, as DNA: TGTGCCAGCAGCCTAGGGCCTGCCTATGGGGCCAACGTCCTGACTTTC. Its protein product is CASSLGPAYGANVLTF.

This clonotype was seen ten or more times. This chain joins TRBV3-1 and TRBJ2-2, with TRBD2 identical over 8 bases. Germline CDR1 and CDR2: LGHDT and YNNKEL (reference sequence). The CDR3 loop spans 15 amino acids. V trimming: 3 bases; J trimming: 2 bases; junction bases outside the gene matches: 2. The CDR3 nucleotides are TGTGCCAGCAGCCAGGGACTAGTCAACACCGGGGAGCTGTTTTTT. Its protein is CASSQGLVNTGELFF.

The gene calls are TRBV7-9 and TRBJ2-7; D is uncertain. CDR1 is SEHNR, CDR2 FQNEAQ, per germline (reference sequence). This CDR3 contains 13 residues. V lost 6 bases and J lost 6, with 15 bases in between. CDR3 coding DNA: TGTGCCAGCAGTCGCGGTTTGAGGCCCGAGCAGTACTTC. Translated, it gives CASSRGLRPEQYF.

This clonotype was seen more than once but under ten times. This sequence joins TRBV5-1 and TRBJ2-2, with D perhaps being TRBD1 or TRBD2 (6 bases each). Germline V gene sequence: CDR1 SGHRS, CDR2 YFSETQ. Trimming cost V 4 bases and J 5 bases, with 15 bases left between them. There are 15 residues in the CDR3. The CDR3 sequence is CASSPRGLQTGELFF. In nucleotides, the CDR3 is TGCGCCAGCAGCCCCAGGGGACTCCAAACCGGGGAGCTGTTTTTT.

CDR3 in DNA: TGTGCCAGCAGTAAGGGGTTGGGGACAGATACGCAGTATTTT. It is translated as CASSKGLGTDTQYF. The chain links TRBV9 to TRBJ2-3; tentatively, D is TRBD1 (5 bases). CDR3 length: 14 amino acids. Germline lookup yields CDR1 SGDLS and CDR2 YYNGEE. V was trimmed by 5 bases and J by 3 bases, leaving 13 bases between them.

The V gene is TRBV12-3 or TRBV12-4, the J gene TRBJ2-5, with D possibly matching TRBD1 (5 bases). Trimming stripped 3 bases from V and 7 bases from J, with 12 bases between. The CDR3 consists of 13 residues. The CDR3: CASSFARAGTQYF. The CDR3 DNA reads TGTGCCAGCAGTTTTGCCAGGGCCGGGACCCAGTACTTC.

In its sample, this clonotype was seen a few times. This chain links TRBV12-3 or TRBV12-4 with TRBJ2-1; D gene uncertain. V was trimmed by 6 bases and J by 0 bases, leaving 9 bases between them. The CDR3 runs 14 residues. The CDR3 reads CASSLLTSYNEQFF. The CDR3 DNA is TGTGCCAGCAGCCTATTGACCTCCTACAATGAGCAGTTCTTC.

At least ten counts were recorded for this clonotype. The rearrangement joins TRBV20-1 to TRBJ2-5; no firm D call. The V and J ends lost 6 bases and 1 base respectively, with 9 bases between them. The germline V gene has CDR1 DFQATT and CDR2 SNEGSKA (reference sequence). There are 12 residues in the CDR3. CDR3 bases: TGCAGTGCCCCCGACCCCCAAGAGACCCAGTACTTC. It translates to CSAPDPQETQYF.

This clonotype was recorded a few times. The genes are TRBV10-3 and TRBJ2-3; TRBD1 aligns across 8 bases. Germline lookup yields CDR1 ENHRY and CDR2 SYGVKD. With 2 bases clipped from V and 5 bases from J, the junction kept 6 bases outside the gene matches. The CDR3 is 15 residues long. The CDR3 reads CAISERTGQGDTQYF. CDR3 sequence (DNA): TGTGCCATCAGTGAGAGGACAGGGCAGGGAGATACGCAGTATTTT.

This clonotype was counted between two and nine times. The chain links TRBV24-1 to TRBJ2-3; D is possibly TRBD2 (6 bases). Trimming left V 4 bases short and J 8 bases short, with 18 bases between. CDR1 is KGHDR, CDR2 SFDVKD, per germline. The CDR3 runs to 15 residues. The DNA for the CDR3 is TGTGCCACCAGTGACCATACTCCGATCGGGGGTACGCAGTATTTT. Encoded protein: CATSDHTPIGGTQYF.

V usage is TRBV6-2 or TRBV6-3 and J usage is TRBJ2-5, with TRBD1 as a possible D gene (6 bases). Germline loops: CDR1 MNHEY, CDR2 SVGEGT. The CDR3 length is 18 residues. Trimming shortened V by 6 bases and J by 3 bases, and 26 bases separated the two germline ends. The CDR3 here is CASSLSDSNAVDEETQYF. In DNA form, the CDR3 reads TGTGCCAGCAGCCTATCGGACAGTAACGCAGTGGACGAAGAGACCCAGTACTTC.

The J gene is TRBJ2-1, the V gene TRBV10-3; D might be TRBD1 (6 bases). Between the trimmed V and J ends, which lost 3 bases and 5 bases, there was a span of 11 bases. This CDR3 comprises 14 residues. Germline V gene sequence: CDR1 ENHRY, CDR2 SYGVKD. CDR3 bases: TGTGCCATCAGTGACAGGGGTCAGGACAATGAGCAGTTCTTC. Its translation: CAISDRGQDNEQFF.

This clonotype has a handful of counts. The chain carries TRBV21-1 and TRBJ2-5; no check of the table's D call, TRBD1, against the DNA was made. TRBV21-1 is given as a pseudogene. The CDR3 consists of 14 residues. As DNA, the CDR3 is TGTGCCAGCAGCCTCAAGGCGGGCAGGAAGACCCAGTACTTC. Its protein product is CASSLKAGRKTQYF.

In regard to this clonotype: An end of the junction does not agree with germline; a read error may underlie this. This rearrangement joins TRBV7-2 to TRBJ2-3, with 9 bases that match TRBD2. Looked up from germline, CDR1 is SGHTA and CDR2 is FQGNSA. The CDR3 consists of 15 residues. The CDR3 loop reads CASSLAGPTGDTQYF. CDR3 DNA: TGTGCCAGCAGCCTAGCGGGACCTACGGGAGATACGCAGTATTTT.

The V call is TRBV9, the J call TRBJ1-5, with D possibly being TRBD1 (5 bases). The CDR3 length is 13 residues. CDR1 is SGDLS and CDR2 is YYNGEE in the germline V gene. Trimming pared 8 bases from V and 0 bases from J, leaving 9 bases between. Here the CDR3 reads CARTAYSNQPQHF. CDR3 DNA: TGTGCCAGGACAGCTTATAGCAATCAGCCCCAGCATTTT.

This clonotype was found many times. This chain uses TRBV6-1 with TRBJ2-7, with 8 bases identical to TRBD2. From germline, CDR1 is MNHNS and CDR2 SASEGT. The CDR3 is 13 amino acids. V gave up 5 bases and J gave up 3 bases; unmatched junction bases: 3. CDR3 protein: CASSLRGGYEQYV. CDR3 sequence (DNA): TGTGCCAGCAGTCTCCGGGGGGGCTACGAGCAGTACGTC.

The chain joins TRBV21-1 to TRBJ2-5; the table's D gene call, TRBD1, was not cross checked with the DNA. TRBV21-1 is annotated as a pseudogene. This CDR3 comprises 14 residues. The CDR3 is CASSNDREKETQYF. CDR3 bases: TGTGCCAGCAGCAATGACAGGGAGAAGGAGACCCAGTACTTC.